This T cell receptor (beta chain) derives from a study of T-cell reconstitution after alpha-beta-depleted transplantation in children. The authors prepared the TCRbeta library with unique molecular identifiers. Via MiXCR, TCRdb re-called the PCR reads, giving one row per CDR3 protein. Of hundreds of thousands of distinct CDR3 sequences listed, roughly 9.5% are singletons. Trimming removed 1 base from V and 9 bases from J; junction bases left unmatched: 5. Germline CDR1 reads SGHRS; CDR2 reads YFSETQ. The CDR3 loop spans 14 amino acids. Many counts were recorded for this clonotype. The origin of this receptor is a human donor who donated a stem cell graft to a child with SCID. This chain connects TRBV5-1 to TRBJ2-1, with TRBD2 matching over 9 bases. The sequencing here drew on PBMCs from the stem cell graft donor, taken from the stem cell graft. CDR3 nucleotide sequence: TGCGCCAGCAGCTTGTCTAGCGGGGCTCTTGAGCAGTTCTTC. Amino acid sequence: CASSLSSGALEQFF.